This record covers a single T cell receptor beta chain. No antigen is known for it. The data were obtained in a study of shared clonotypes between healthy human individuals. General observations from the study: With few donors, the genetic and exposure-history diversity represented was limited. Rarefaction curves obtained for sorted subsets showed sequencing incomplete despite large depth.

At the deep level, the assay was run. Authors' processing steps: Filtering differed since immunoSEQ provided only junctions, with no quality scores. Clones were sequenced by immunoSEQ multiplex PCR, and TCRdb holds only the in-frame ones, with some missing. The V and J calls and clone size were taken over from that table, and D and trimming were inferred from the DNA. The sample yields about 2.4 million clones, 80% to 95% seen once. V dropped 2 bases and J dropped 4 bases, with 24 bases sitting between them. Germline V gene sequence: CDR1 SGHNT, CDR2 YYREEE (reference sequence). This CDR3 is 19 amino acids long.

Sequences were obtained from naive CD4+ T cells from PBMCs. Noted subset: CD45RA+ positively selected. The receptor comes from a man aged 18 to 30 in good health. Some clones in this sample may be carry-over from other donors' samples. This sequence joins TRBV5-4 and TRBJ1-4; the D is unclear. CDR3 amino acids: CASSFRRSLKRDYNEKLFF. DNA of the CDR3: TGTGCCAGCAGCTTCCGGCGGAGCCTAAAACGGGATTATAATGAAAAACTGTTTTTT. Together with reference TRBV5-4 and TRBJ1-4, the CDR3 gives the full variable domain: ETGVTQSPTHLIKTRGQQVTLRCSSQSGHNTVSWYQQALGQGPQFIFQYYREEENGRGNFPPRFSGLQFPNYSSELNVNALELDDSALYLCASSFRRSLKRDYNEKLFFGSGTQLSVL.